This record concerns one TCR beta chain sequence. This sample was taken from a study of blood T cell repertoires in COVID-19. Study background: T cells, B-cell-depleted T cells, or PBMCs supplied cDNA or gDNA.

Using immunoSEQ multiplex PCR, the repertoire was profiled, and TCRdb retains in-frame clones only, with some absent. The table has 250,000 to 300,000 clones, almost 85% seen once. Trimming cost V 2 bases and J 3 bases, with 14 bases left between them. Looked up from germline, CDR1 is SGHRS and CDR2 is YFSETQ. The CDR3 sequence is 15 residues long. The V call is TRBV5-1, the J call TRBJ2-5, with TRBD1 as a possible D gene (5 bases). Specimen: peripheral blood. The TCR sequence derives from a man aged 45-60 years with active or convalescent COVID-19. CDR3 region: CASSFAEPREETQYF. In DNA, the CDR3 is TGCGCCAGCAGCTTTGCAGAGCCCAGGGAAGAGACCCAGTACTTC.